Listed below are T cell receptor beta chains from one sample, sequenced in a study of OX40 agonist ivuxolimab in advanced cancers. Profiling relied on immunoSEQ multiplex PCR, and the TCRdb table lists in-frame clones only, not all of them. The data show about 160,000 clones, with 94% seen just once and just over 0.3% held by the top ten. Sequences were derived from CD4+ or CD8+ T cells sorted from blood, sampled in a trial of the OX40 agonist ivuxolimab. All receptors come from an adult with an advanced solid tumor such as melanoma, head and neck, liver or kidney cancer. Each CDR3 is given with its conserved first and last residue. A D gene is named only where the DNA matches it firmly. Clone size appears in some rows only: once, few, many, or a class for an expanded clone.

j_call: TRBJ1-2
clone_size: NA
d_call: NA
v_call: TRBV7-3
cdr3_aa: CASSLTGPRGGYTF
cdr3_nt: TGTGCCAGCAGCTTAACGGGCCCCAGGGGCGGCTACACCTTC

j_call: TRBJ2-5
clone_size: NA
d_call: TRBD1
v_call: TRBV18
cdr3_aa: CASSPQTGGQETQYF
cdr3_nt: TGTGCCAGCTCACCCCAGACAGGGGGCCAGGAGACCCAGTACTTC

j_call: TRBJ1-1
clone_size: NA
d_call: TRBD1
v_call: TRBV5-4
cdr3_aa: CASSARRDRNTEAFF
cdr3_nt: TGTGCCAGCAGCGCCCGCCGGGACAGGAACACTGAAGCTTTCTTT

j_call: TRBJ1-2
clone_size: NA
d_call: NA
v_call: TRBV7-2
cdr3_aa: CASSHVGGYYGYTF
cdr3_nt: TGTGCCAGCAGCCATGTTGGGGGGTACTATGGCTACACCTTC

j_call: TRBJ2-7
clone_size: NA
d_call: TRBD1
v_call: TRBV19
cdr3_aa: CASRGTGDYEQYF
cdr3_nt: TGTGCCAGTAGAGGGACAGGCGACTACGAGCAGTACTTC

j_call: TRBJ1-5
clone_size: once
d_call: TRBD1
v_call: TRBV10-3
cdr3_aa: CAISERQGDQPQHF
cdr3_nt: TGTGCCATCAGTGAGAGGCAGGGGGATCAGCCCCAGCATTTT

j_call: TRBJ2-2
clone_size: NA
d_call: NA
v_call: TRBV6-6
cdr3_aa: CASSYSRVWTGELFF
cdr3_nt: TGTGCCAGCAGTTACTCAAGGGTGTGGACCGGGGAGCTGTTTTTT

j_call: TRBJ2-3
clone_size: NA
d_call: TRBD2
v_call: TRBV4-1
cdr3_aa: CASSQLLASGGDTQYF
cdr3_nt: TGCGCCAGCAGCCAACTACTAGCGTCGGGGGGAGATACGCAGTATTTT

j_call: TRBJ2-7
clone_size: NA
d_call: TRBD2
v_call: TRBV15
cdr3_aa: CATSRESGGFYEQYF
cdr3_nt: TGTGCCACCAGCAGAGAGAGCGGGGGGTTCTACGAGCAGTACTTC

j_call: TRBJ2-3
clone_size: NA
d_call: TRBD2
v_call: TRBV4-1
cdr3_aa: CASSLWGGPGVTDTQYF
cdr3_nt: TGCGCCAGCAGCCTCTGGGGGGGTCCCGGGGTTACAGATACGCAGTATTTT

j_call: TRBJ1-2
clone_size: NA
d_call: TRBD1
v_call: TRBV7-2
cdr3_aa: CASSPRGQGAPSYGYTF
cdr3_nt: TGTGCCAGCAGTCCCCGGGGACAGGGGGCGCCGAGTTATGGCTACACCTTC

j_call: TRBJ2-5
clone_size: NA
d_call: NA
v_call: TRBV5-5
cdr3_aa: CASSLALQSQETQYF
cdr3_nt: TGTGCCAGCAGCTTGGCCCTTCAGTCTCAAGAGACCCAGTACTTC

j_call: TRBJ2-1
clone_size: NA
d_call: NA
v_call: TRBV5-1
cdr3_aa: CASSLDWSEGVEFF
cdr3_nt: TGCGCCAGCAGCTTGGATTGGTCGGAGGGGGTGGAGTTCTTC

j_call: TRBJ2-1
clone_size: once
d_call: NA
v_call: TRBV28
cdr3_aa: CASSLSFYEQFF
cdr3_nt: TGTGCCAGCAGTTTGTCCTTCTATGAGCAGTTCTTC

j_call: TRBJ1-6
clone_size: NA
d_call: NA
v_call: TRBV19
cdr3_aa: CASSSSLDSSGGSPLHF
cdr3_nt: TGTGCCAGTAGTTCCTCCCTGGACTCCAGCGGGGGATCACCCCTCCACTTT

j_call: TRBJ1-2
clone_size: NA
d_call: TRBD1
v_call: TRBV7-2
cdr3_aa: CASSESGTGNYGYTF
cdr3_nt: TGTGCCAGCAGCGAGAGCGGGACAGGAAACTATGGCTACACCTTC